The 15 T cell receptor beta chains presented below share a single source sample, sequenced in a study of blood T cells in healthy people across ages. Combining a sample-barcoded 5' primer with a J-beta primer mix, a second PCR ran for about 6 to 12 cycles. TCRdb reprocessed the 5' RACE reads via MiXCR and lists one record per CDR3 protein. The repertoire includes about 670,000 distinct CDR3 sequences, approximately 40% of them detected once, and about 30% sits in the top ten. The sequenced material came from blood. The receptors were sampled from a man older than 75 in good health.

The rearrangement joins TRBV4-1 to TRBJ1-5, with no clear D. The CDR3 totals 15 residues. Per the germline V gene, CDR1 is MGHRA and CDR2 is YSYEKL. The V end was cut by 1 base, the J end by 5 bases, with 12 bases between. The CDR3 reads CASSQGAGLDQPQHF. CDR3 coding DNA: TGCGCCAGCAGCCAAGGTGCAGGTCTGGATCAGCCCCAGCATTTT.

A single count supports this clonotype. This chain joins TRBV20-1 and TRBJ1-5; 7 nucleotides match TRBD1. The CDR3 totals 16 residues. CDR1 and CDR2 from the germline V gene are DFQATT and SNEGSKA (reference sequence). Trimming removed 0 bases from V and 1 base from J; junction bases left unmatched: 6. This CDR3 is CSARDRGGGSNQPQHF. The DNA of the CDR3 is TGCAGTGCTAGAGATCGGGGAGGGGGCAGCAATCAGCCCCAGCATTTT.

As regards this clonotype: A much larger clone sits a single nucleotide away, making a read error possible. The gene calls are TRBV7-6 and TRBJ2-4; maybe TRBD2 (5 bases). The J call may be incorrect, as the DNA end agrees better with TRBJ2-7. Germline CDR1 reads SGHVS; CDR2 reads FNYEAQ. There are 14 residues in the CDR3. The CDR3 region is CASSLELGDNEQYF. The CDR3 nucleotides are TGTGCCAGCAGCTTAGAGCTCGGGGATAACGAGCAGTACTTC.

The V and J genes are TRBV2 and TRBJ2-1; TRBD2 aligns across 8 bases. The CDR3 runs to 14 residues. V gave up 10 bases and J gave up 2 bases; unmatched junction bases: 7. Germline values: CDR1 SNHLY, CDR2 FYNNEI. As DNA, the CDR3 is TGTGCCACCTCTGAGCGGGGGCCCTACAATGAGCAGTTCTTC. Translating gives CATSERGPYNEQFF.

This clonotype turned up a few times. The genes are TRBV4-3 and TRBJ1-2, with D possibly matching TRBD1 (5 bases). V lost 1 base and J lost 0, with 21 bases in between. CDR1 and CDR2 from the germline V gene are LGHNA and YSLEER. The CDR3 is 19 amino acids. CDR3 protein: CASSQVKAGIGKANYGYTF. In DNA, the CDR3 is TGCGCCAGCAGCCAAGTTAAAGCAGGGATCGGAAAAGCTAACTATGGCTACACCTTC.

V gene TRBV9 combines with J gene TRBJ1-1; 7 bases align to TRBD1. CDR1 and CDR2 (germline): SGDLS, YYNGEE. This CDR3 region has 14 residues. The J segment lost 1 base and the V segment lost 3 bases, leaving 3 bases of the junction unmatched. In DNA, the CDR3 is TGTGCCAGCAGCGGGAGACAGGGGAACACTGAAGCTTTCTTT. Translating gives CASSGRQGNTEAFF. The full variable domain, rest sourced from reference TRBV9 and TRBJ1-1, is DSGVTQTPKHLITATGQRVTLRCSPRSGDLSVYWYQQSLDQGLQFLIQYYNGEERAKGNILERFSAQQFPDLHSELNLSSLELGDSALYFCASSGRQGNTEAFFGQGTRLTVV.

The CDR3 loop is CASSHGQGEETQYF. CDR3 DNA sequence: TGTGCCAGCAGCCACGGACAGGGGGAAGAGACCCAGTACTTC. The J gene is TRBJ2-5, the V gene TRBV5-4, with 10 bases lining up with TRBD1. The CDR3 consists of 14 residues. Germline CDR1 is SGHNT and CDR2 is YYREEE (reference sequence). After removal of 4 bases from V and 3 bases from J, the junction contained 3 bases not matched to a gene.

This clonotype has only a few counts. The chain employs TRBV5-1 and TRBJ2-6; 7 bases map to TRBD1. Germline V lookup: CDR1 SGHRS, CDR2 YFSETQ. The CDR3 is made up of 17 amino acids. V lost 2 bases and J lost 2; bases outside the gene matches: 7. The DNA of the CDR3 is TGCGCCAGCAGCTTTGAGCCCCAGGGGGCTGGGGCCAACGTCCTGACTTTC. This sequence encodes CASSFEPQGAGANVLTF. Complete variable domain (other parts from reference TRBV5-1 and TRBJ2-6): KAGVTQTPRYLIKTRGQQVTLSCSPISGHRSVSWYQQTPGQGLQFLFEYFSETQRNKGNFPGRFSGRQFSNSRSEMNVSTLELGDSALYLCASSFEPQGAGANVLTFGAGSRLTVL.

V is TRBV30 and J is TRBJ1-2; weak D call: TRBD1 (5 bases). Germline values: CDR1 GTSNPN, CDR2 SVGIG (reference sequence). This CDR3 contains 13 residues. V dropped 3 bases and J dropped 2 bases, with 10 bases sitting between them. This CDR3 is CAWSGDGNYGYTF. The CDR3 coding sequence is TGTGCCTGGAGCGGGGACGGGAACTATGGCTACACCTTC.

V is TRBV2 and J is TRBJ2-1, with TRBD1 matching 7 bases. This CDR3 comprises 14 residues. Germline CDR1 and CDR2: SNHLY and FYNNEI. V was pared by 8 bases and J by 5 bases, with 9 bases of the junction left unmatched. The CDR3 region has the DNA TGTGCCAGCCTACGGGACAGCTTCAACAATGAGCAGTTCTTC. It translates to CASLRDSFNNEQFF.

The chain joins TRBV27 to TRBJ1-6; unclear D gene. From germline, CDR1 is MNHEY and CDR2 SMNVEV (reference sequence). This CDR3 is built from 14 residues. V lost 5 bases and J lost 6, with 11 bases in between. The CDR3 reads CASSRFQLNSPLHF. The CDR3 DNA sequence: TGTGCCAGCAGTCGTTTCCAACTTAATTCACCCCTCCACTTT.

The V gene is TRBV20-1, the J gene TRBJ2-5; no clear D gene. Germline V gene data show CDR1 as DFQATT and CDR2 as SNEGSKA (reference sequence). The CDR3 loop spans 12 amino acids. V lost 1 base to trimming and J lost 2 bases, with 5 bases between them. The CDR3 region has the DNA TGCAGTGCTAGAGGGCCACAAGAGACCCAGTACTTC. Its translation is CSARGPQETQYF.

To note about this clonotype: The junction differs from germline at one of its ends, possibly a read error. The rearrangement joins TRBV10-1 to TRBJ2-3, with a tentative D call TRBD1 (6 bases). Germline V lookup: CDR1 WNHNN, CDR2 SYGVQD (reference sequence). The CDR3 totals 16 residues. The DNA of the CDR3 is TGCACCAGCAGTGAGTCGGCAGGGATGGGGGCGAATACGCAGTATTTT. Translating gives CTSSESAGMGANTQYF.

In this sample, this clonotype turned up a few times. V and J are TRBV20-1 and TRBJ1-1, with TRBD1 matching over 7 bases. Germline V gene data show CDR1 as DFQATT and CDR2 as SNEGSKA (reference sequence). V dropped 0 bases and J dropped 3; count of bases not matched to a gene: 10. This CDR3 comprises 16 residues. In DNA, the CDR3 is TGCAGTGCTAGAGATCAGGGGGGGCAGCTTTACACTGAAGCTTTCTTT. Protein sequence: CSARDQGGQLYTEAFF.

V gene TRBV20-1 combines with J gene TRBJ2-1, with TRBD2 identical over 14 bases. CDR1 and CDR2 (germline): DFQATT, SNEGSKA (reference sequence). Trimming took 4 bases from V and 9 from J; bases not matched to a gene: 5. There are 14 residues in the CDR3. DNA of the CDR3: TGCAGTGCTACACTCGGGACTAGCGGGGGTGAGCAGTTCTTC. Its protein product is CSATLGTSGGEQFF.